This T cell receptor beta chain was sequenced in a study of T-cell memory formation after mild COVID-19. In the study overall: Across donors, TCR clusters were largely donor specific. The study's findings and limits: The study found balanced CD4/CD8 in clones contracting day 15 to 85 and a CD4+ lean in later expanders. Second-wave clones reaching peak frequency on day 37 lacked confirmed SARS-CoV-2 specificity.

To note about this clonotype: Antigen specificity is unknown.

V shed 0 bases and J shed 1 base, with 12 bases lying between them. There are 16 residues in the CDR3. Germline CDR1 reads SGDLS; CDR2 reads YYNGEE. Sample barcodes and UMIs were carried by the TCR alpha and TCR beta cDNA libraries that 5'RACE generated with constant-segment primers. TCRdb ran MiXCR on the 5' RACE reads and lists one entry per CDR3 protein. Counted here are hundreds of thousands of distinct CDR3 sequences, roughly 15% occurring once; the ten biggest clones make up about a fifth. The sequenced sample was PBMCs or a T cell subset sorted from them (not recorded which). The chain couples TRBV9 to TRBJ2-3; D unclear. This receptor was taken from a man in his late teens or twenties who had mild COVID-19 (a few samples of this study predate the infection). Cell type and time point are not known. Written as DNA, the CDR3 is TGTGCCAGCAGCGTAGTGGGTGGTAGTGGCACAGATACGCAGTATTTT. Protein product: CASSVVGGSGTDTQYF.